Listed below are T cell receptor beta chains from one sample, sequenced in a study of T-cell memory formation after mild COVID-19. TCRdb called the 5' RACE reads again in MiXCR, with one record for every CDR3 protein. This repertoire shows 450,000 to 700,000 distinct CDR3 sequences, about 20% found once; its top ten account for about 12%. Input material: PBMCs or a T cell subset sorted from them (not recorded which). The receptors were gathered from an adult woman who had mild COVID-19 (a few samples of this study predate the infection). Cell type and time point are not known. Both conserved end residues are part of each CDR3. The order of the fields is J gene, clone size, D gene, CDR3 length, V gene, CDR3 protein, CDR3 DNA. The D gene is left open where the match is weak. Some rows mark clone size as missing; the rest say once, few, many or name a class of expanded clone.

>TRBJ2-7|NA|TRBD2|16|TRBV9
CASSVSGTTSSYEQYF
TGTGCCAGCAGCGTCTCCGGGACTACCAGCTCCTACGAGCAGTACTTC
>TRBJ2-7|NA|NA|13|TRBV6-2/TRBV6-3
CASSSVESHEQYF
TGTGCCAGCAGTTCGGTCGAGTCCCACGAGCAGTACTTC
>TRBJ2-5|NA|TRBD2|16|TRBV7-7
CASSRPGTSGLEAQYF
TGTGCTAGCAGCCGACCCGGGACTAGCGGGCTGGAGGCCCAGTACTTC
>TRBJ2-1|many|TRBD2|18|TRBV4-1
CASSQAVAGRSSYNEQFF
TGCGCCAGCAGCCAAGCCGTAGCGGGGAGGAGCTCCTACAATGAGCAGTTCTTC
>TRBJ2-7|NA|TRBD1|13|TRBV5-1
CASSVGTGEEQYF
TGCGCCAGCAGCGTAGGGACAGGGGAGGAGCAGTACTTC
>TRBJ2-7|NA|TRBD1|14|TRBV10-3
CAIRGTGSPYEQYF
TGTGCCATCAGGGGGACAGGGTCTCCCTACGAGCAGTACTTC
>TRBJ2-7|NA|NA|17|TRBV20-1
CSARAQELVRADYEQYF
TGCAGTGCTAGAGCCCAAGAACTTGTGCGGGCGGACTACGAGCAGTACTTC
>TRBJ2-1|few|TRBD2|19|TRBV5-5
CASSPGTSGGPSSYNEQFF
TGTGCCAGCAGCCCGGGGACTAGCGGGGGGCCAAGCTCCTACAATGAGCAGTTCTTC
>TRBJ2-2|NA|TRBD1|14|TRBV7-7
CASSWDRGTGELFF
TGTGCTAGCAGCTGGGACAGGGGAACCGGGGAGCTGTTTTTT
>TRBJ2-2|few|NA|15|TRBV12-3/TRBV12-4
CASSLASGLAGELFF
TGTGCCAGCAGCCTTGCCTCAGGGCTGGCCGGGGAGCTGTTTTTT
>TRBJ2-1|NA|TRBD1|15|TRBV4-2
CASSHLGTGGNEQFF
TGTGCCAGCAGCCACCTCGGGACAGGGGGCAATGAGCAGTTCTTC
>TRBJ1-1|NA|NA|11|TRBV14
CASSPTQEAFF
TGTGCCAGCAGCCCGACCCAGGAGGCTTTCTTT
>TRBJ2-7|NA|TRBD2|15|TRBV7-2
CASSFGAGGYYEQYF
TGTGCCAGCAGCTTCGGAGCGGGAGGGTACTACGAGCAGTACTTC
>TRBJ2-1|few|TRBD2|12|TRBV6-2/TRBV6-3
CASSYRLAGAFF
TGTGCCAGCAGTTACCGGCTAGCGGGAGCGTTCTTC
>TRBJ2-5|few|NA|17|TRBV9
CASSVSQERITRETQYF
TGTGCCAGCAGCGTAAGCCAGGAAAGGATAACCAGGGAGACCCAGTACTTC
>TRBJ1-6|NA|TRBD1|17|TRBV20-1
CSARSGTGSSYNSPLHF
TGCAGTGCTAGATCCGGGACAGGCAGCTCCTATAATTCACCCCTCCACTTT